This T cell receptor (beta chain) was sequenced during a study of CD8+CD57+ T cells in acquired aplastic anemia. Turning to the study itself: The average for DNA from sorted CD4+ and CD8+ cells was around 3.4 ug.

Patients picked for sequencing had shown CD8+CD57+ cell expansion detected by flow cytometry. Patients, without exception, had severe acquired aplastic anemia. Patients had received no therapy at the time of blood sampling. Overall study findings and caveats: Roughly 31 CD8+ CDR3 sequences occurred in both the patients and the controls.

According to the study, genomic DNA was the template for TCR beta VDJ and CDR3 profiling. Each CDR3 protein gets one entry after TCRdb re-called the reads with MiXCR. The data show about 240,000 distinct CDR3 sequences, around half seen once. Concerning this clonotype itself: Its antigen remains unidentified.

The V gene's germline CDR1 is ENHRY and CDR2 SYGVKD. Trimming took off 2 bases at V and 4 bases at J, with 20 bases between the two ends. The CDR3 consists of 17 residues. The chain combines TRBV10-3 with TRBJ1-1; D might be TRBD1 (6 bases). The sample taken for sequencing was sorted CD4+, CD8+, or CD8+CD57+ T cells (not recorded which) from PBMCs. This receptor was taken from a human donor with aplastic anemia. DNA of the CDR3: TGTGCCATCAGTGAGGGAACGTCAGGGGTCTGGGGCACTGAAGCTTTCTTT. Translating gives CAISEGTSGVWGTEAFF.